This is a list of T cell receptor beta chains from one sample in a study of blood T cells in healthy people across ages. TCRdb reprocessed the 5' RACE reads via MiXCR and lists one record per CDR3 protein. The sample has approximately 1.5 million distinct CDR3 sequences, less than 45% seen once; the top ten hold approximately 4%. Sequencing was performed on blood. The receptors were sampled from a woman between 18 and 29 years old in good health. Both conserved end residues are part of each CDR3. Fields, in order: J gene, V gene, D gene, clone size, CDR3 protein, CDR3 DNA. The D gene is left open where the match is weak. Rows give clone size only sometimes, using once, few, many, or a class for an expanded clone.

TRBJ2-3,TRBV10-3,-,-,CAISAGDTQYF,TGTGCCATCAGTGCGGGGGATACGCAGTATTTT
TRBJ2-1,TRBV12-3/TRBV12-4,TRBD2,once,CASRGLAGGESSYNEQFF,TGTGCCAGCAGGGGGTTAGCGGGGGGGGAGAGCTCCTACAATGAGCAGTTCTTC
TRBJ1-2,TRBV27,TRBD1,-,CASRMGQYRYGYTF,TGTGCCAGCAGGATGGGACAGTATCGCTATGGCTACACCTTC
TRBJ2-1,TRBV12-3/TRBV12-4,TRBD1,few,CASSPPGQGAGEQFF,TGTGCCAGCAGCCCACCGGGACAGGGGGCAGGCGAGCAGTTCTTC
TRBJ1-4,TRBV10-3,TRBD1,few,CAISDRGPEKLFF,TGTGCCATCAGTGACAGGGGGCCTGAAAAACTGTTTTTT
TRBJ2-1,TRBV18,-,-,CASSLQGGSRDEQFF,TGTGCCAGCTCACTACAGGGAGGGTCAAGGGATGAGCAGTTCTTC
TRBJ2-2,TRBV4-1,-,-,CASSPTDLDTGELFF,TGCGCCAGCAGCCCTACCGACCTAGACACCGGGGAGCTGTTTTTT
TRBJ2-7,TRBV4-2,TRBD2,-,CASSQELAGGYEQYF,TGTGCCAGCAGCCAAGAACTAGCGGGAGGTTACGAGCAGTACTTC
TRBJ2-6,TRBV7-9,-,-,CASSSTDLLSGANVLTF,TGTGCCAGCAGCTCCACCGATCTCCTATCCGGGGCCAACGTCCTGACTTTC
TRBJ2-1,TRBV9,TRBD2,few,CASSKPPGTSNEQFF,TGTGCCAGCAGCAAACCCCCCGGGACTAGCAATGAGCAGTTCTTC
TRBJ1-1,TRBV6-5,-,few,CASTWDGGLNTEAFF,TGTGCCAGCACCTGGGATGGGGGCTTGAACACTGAAGCTTTCTTT
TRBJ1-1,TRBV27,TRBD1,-,CASSLSPGGSTEAFF,TGTGCCAGCAGTTTATCGCCAGGGGGGTCGACTGAAGCTTTCTTT
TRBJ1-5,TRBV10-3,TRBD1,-,CAISKGAGQPQHF,TGTGCCATCAGTAAGGGGGCCGGTCAGCCCCAGCATTTT
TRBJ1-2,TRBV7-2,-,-,CASSAKGPPHRYTF,TGTGCCAGCAGCGCAAAGGGGCCCCCTCATCGCTACACCTTC
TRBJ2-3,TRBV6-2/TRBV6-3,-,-,CASKQGRDTQYF,TGTGCCAGCAAACAGGGGAGGGATACGCAGTATTTT
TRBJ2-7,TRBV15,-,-,CATSRDILKGSYEQYF,TGTGCCACCAGCAGAGATATACTTAAGGGGAGTTACGAGCAGTACTTC
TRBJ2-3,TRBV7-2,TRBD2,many,CASSPRLAGTDTQYF,TGTGCCAGCAGTCCAAGACTAGCGGGAACAGATACGCAGTATTTT
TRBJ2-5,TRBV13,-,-,CASRELVLETQYF,TGTGCCAGCAGGGAGCTAGTTTTGGAGACCCAGTACTTC
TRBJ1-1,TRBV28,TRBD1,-,CASSVTGAGTEAFF,TGTGCCAGCAGCGTAACAGGGGCGGGCACTGAAGCTTTCTTT
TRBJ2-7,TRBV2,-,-,CASSEHGGPTYEQYF,TGTGCCAGCAGTGAACATGGCGGGCCTACCTACGAGCAGTACTTC
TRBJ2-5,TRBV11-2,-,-,CASSSGGQQQETQYF,TGTGCCAGCAGCTCGGGGGGACAGCAGCAAGAGACCCAGTACTTC
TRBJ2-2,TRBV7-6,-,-,CASSLRTTGPKERTGELFF,TGTGCCAGCAGCTTAAGGACAACAGGACCAAAGGAGAGGACCGGGGAGCTGTTTTTT
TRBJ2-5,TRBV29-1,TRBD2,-,CSVRKTSGRAAQYF,TGCAGCGTTCGAAAGACTAGCGGGAGGGCTGCGCAGTACTTC
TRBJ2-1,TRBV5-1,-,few,CASSLVGTRNEQFF,TGCGCCAGCAGCTTGGTTGGGACACGCAATGAGCAGTTCTTC
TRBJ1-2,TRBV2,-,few,CASSGQHANYGYTF,TGTGCCAGCAGTGGACAGCACGCTAACTATGGCTACACCTTC
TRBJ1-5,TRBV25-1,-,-,CASSASSNQPQHF,TGTGCCAGCAGTGCATCGAGTAATCAGCCCCAGCATTTT
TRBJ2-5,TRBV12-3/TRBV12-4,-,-,CASSPRTSRETQYF,TGTGCCAGCAGTCCCCGGACGAGTAGGGAGACCCAGTACTTC
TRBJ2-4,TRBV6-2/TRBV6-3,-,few,CASSYVGPLGGQYF,TGTGCCAGCAGTTACGTGGGTCCCCTAGGCGGGCAGTACTTC
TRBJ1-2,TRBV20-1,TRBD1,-,CSASWTGGGYTF,TGCAGTGCTAGTTGGACAGGGGGCGGCTACACCTTC
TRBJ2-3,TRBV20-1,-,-,CSVRLGGYTDTQYF,TGCAGTGTCCGCCTCGGCGGTTACACAGATACGCAGTATTTT
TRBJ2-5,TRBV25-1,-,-,CASSERDTTPKETQYF,TGTGCCAGCAGCGAAAGGGACACAACCCCGAAAGAGACCCAGTACTTC
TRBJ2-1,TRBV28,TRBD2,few,CASSHGTTYNEQFF,TGTGCCAGCAGTCATGGGACTACCTACAATGAGCAGTTCTTC
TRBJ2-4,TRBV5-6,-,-,CASSLIQGNEQYF,TGTGCCAGCAGCTTGATTCAGGGCAATGAGCAGTACTTC
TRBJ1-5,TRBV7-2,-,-,CASSLMGGQPQHF,TGTGCCAGCAGCTTAATGGGCGGTCAGCCCCAGCATTTT
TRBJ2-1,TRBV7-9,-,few,CASSPTGLGVEQFF,TGTGCCAGCAGCCCGACAGGACTAGGAGTTGAGCAGTTCTTC
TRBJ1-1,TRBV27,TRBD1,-,CASKKDRGHTEAFF,TGTGCCAGCAAGAAGGACAGGGGGCACACTGAAGCTTTCTTT
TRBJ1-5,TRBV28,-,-,CASSFLGLGNQPQHF,TGTGCCAGCAGTTTTCTGGGTTTGGGCAATCAGCCCCAGCATTTT
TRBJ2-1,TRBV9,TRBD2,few,CARETSGSYNEQFF,TGTGCCAGGGAGACTAGCGGGAGTTACAATGAGCAGTTCTTC
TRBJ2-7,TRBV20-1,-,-,CSARANRSPYEQYF,TGCAGTGCTAGAGCTAACAGGTCTCCCTACGAGCAGTACTTC
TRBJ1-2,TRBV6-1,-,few,CASSEPGRKGYTF,TGTGCCAGCAGTGAACCGGGAAGGAAGGGCTACACCTTC
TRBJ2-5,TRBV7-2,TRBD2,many,CASSLQAGDSETQYF,TGTGCCAGCAGCTTACAAGCGGGGGATAGCGAGACCCAGTACTTC
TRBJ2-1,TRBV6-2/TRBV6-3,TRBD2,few,CASRNSGGREQFF,TGTGCCAGCCGCAATAGCGGGGGACGCGAGCAGTTCTTC
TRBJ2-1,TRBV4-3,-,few,CASSQVPSRRVFF,TGCGCCAGCAGCCAAGTCCCTAGCCGGCGTGTGTTCTTC
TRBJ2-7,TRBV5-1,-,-,CASSLADPPFSYEQYF,TGCGCCAGCAGCTTGGCCGACCCACCGTTCTCCTACGAGCAGTACTTC
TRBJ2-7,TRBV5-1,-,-,CASSLDPGAAFSYEQYF,TGCGCCAGCAGCTTGGACCCCGGGGCAGCATTTTCCTACGAGCAGTACTTC
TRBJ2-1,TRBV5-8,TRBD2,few,CASSYSGTSGRNEQFF,TGTGCCAGCAGCTATTCCGGGACTAGCGGGAGGAATGAGCAGTTCTTC
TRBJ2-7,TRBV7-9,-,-,CASSTWAVYEQYF,TGTGCCAGCAGCACGTGGGCGGTCTACGAGCAGTACTTC
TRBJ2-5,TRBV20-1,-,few,CSASLGLAFLPGETQYF,TGCAGTGCTAGCCTGGGCCTAGCGTTCTTGCCGGGAGAGACCCAGTACTTC
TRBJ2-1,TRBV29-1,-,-,CSTQRLFPNNEQFF,TGCAGCACACAAAGGCTATTTCCTAACAATGAGCAGTTCTTC
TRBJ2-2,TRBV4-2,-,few,CASSHTENTGELFF,TGTGCCAGCAGCCATACAGAGAACACCGGGGAGCTGTTTTTT
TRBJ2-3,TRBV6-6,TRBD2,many,CASRAGSDTQYF,TGTGCCAGCAGAGCGGGATCAGATACGCAGTATTTT